This T cell receptor (beta chain) emerged from a study of T cell changes during pregnancy in multiple sclerosis. This clone was seen just once. CDR1 and CDR2 (germline): MDHEN, SYDVKM. The CDR3 length is 15 residues. The germline V and J ends were trimmed by 4 bases and 4 bases, with 14 bases remaining between them. Data came from immunoSEQ multiplex PCR; TCRdb stores just in-frame clones and leaves some out. This table holds about 47,000 clones, 90% to 95% found once. Sequenced material: peripheral blood, taken in the third trimester of pregnancy. The clonotype was recovered from a female donor with multiple sclerosis, enrolled in a pregnancy study. The rearrangement links TRBV28 to TRBJ2-1, with D possibly being TRBD1 (5 bases). CDR3 nucleotides: TGTGCCAGCAGTTCTAGGGGATTTGGGTACAATGAGCAGTTCTTC. Translated: CASSSRGFGYNEQFF. Combining the CDR3 with reference TRBV28 and TRBJ2-1 gives the whole variable domain DVKVTQSSRYLVKRTGEKVFLECVQDMDHENMFWYRQDPGLGLRLIYFSYDVKMKEKGDIPEGYSVSREKKERFSLILESASTNQTSMYLCASSSRGFGYNEQFFGPGTRLTVL.